This entry lists 8 T cell receptor beta chains sequenced from one sample in a study of CD8 T cells in ankylosing spondylitis (dated 2017 in TCRdb). Library prep was done by 5' RACE. For sequencing, an Illumina HiSeq 2500 was employed. TCRdb reprocessing: public reads trimmed at Q25 with fastp, clones called with MiXCR, in-frame beta chains kept. Rows with a matching CDR3 protein are joined into one entry that keeps the most common DNA and genes. The sample yields 200,000 to 250,000 distinct CDR3 sequences; around 10% were counted once. Jointly, the top ten make up about 6.8% of the sample. The sequenced sample was blood, either unsorted or a sorted T cell fraction (not recorded which). Receptors were obtained from a male donor with ankylosing spondylitis or in good health (not recorded which).

This clonotype was seen only a few times. The gene calls are TRBV28 and TRBJ2-1; perhaps TRBD1 as D (6 bases). The V gene's germline CDR1 is MDHEN and CDR2 SYDVKM. The CDR3 runs 16 residues. Trimming removed 7 bases at V and 2 bases at J, with 18 bases between. For the CDR3, the DNA is TGTGCCAGCATCACAGACAGGCAGACCGCCTACAATGAGCAGTTCTTC. This sequence encodes CASITDRQTAYNEQFF. Full variable domain (rest looked up from reference TRBV28 and TRBJ2-1): DVKVTQSSRYLVKRTGEKVFLECVQDMDHENMFWYRQDPGLGLRLIYFSYDVKMKEKGDIPEGYSVSREKKERFSLILESASTNQTSMYLCASITDRQTAYNEQFFGPGTRLTVL.

This clonotype was detected many times. The chain combines TRBV5-5 with TRBJ2-7; the D gene is possibly TRBD2 (6 bases). The germline V gene has CDR1 SGHKS and CDR2 YYEKEE (reference sequence). Trimming left V 0 bases short and J 7 bases short, with 20 bases between. CDR3 length equals 16 residues. CDR3 bases: TGTGCCAGCAGCTTGGCCTCGGGACGGGGGTTAGGAGAGCAGTACTTC. Amino acids: CASSLASGRGLGEQYF. The full variable domain, rest sourced from reference TRBV5-5 and TRBJ2-7, is DAGVTQSPTHLIKTRGQQVTLRCSPISGHKSVSWYQQVLGQGPQFIFQYYEKEERGRGNFPDRFSARQFPNYSSELNVNALLLGDSALYLCASSLASGRGLGEQYFGPGTRLTVT.

This clonotype was detected ten times or more. The CDR3 DNA sequence: TGTGCCAGCTCGACTAGCGAGGAAGGGGAGCTGTTTTTT. It codes for CASSTSEEGELFF. The gene calls are TRBV6-6 and TRBJ2-2, with 8 bases matching TRBD2. The CDR3 length is 13 residues. From germline, CDR1 is MNHNY and CDR2 SVGAGI (reference sequence). J lost 8 bases, V lost 8 bases, and 7 bases had no gene match.

This clonotype was counted ten times or more. J is TRBJ2-1 and V is TRBV5-6; the D is unclear. Germline CDR1 and CDR2: SGHDT and YYEEEE. The V end was cut by 0 bases, the J end by 0 bases, with 13 bases between. The CDR3 has 17 amino acids. The CDR3: CASSLGMFLSSYNEQFF. Here the CDR3 DNA reads TGTGCCAGCAGCTTGGGGATGTTCCTAAGCTCCTACAATGAGCAGTTCTTC.

This clonotype has more than one count but fewer than ten. The rearrangement uses TRBV7-9 and TRBJ2-7; no definite D call. Germline CDR1 is SEHNR and CDR2 is FQNEAQ (reference sequence). The ends were cut back, 5 bases at V and 4 bases at J, with 12 bases in the middle. The CDR3 runs 13 residues. In nucleotides, the CDR3 is TGTGCCAGCAGCCAGCCTTTAATATACGAGCAGTACTTC. Its protein product is CASSQPLIYEQYF. Looking up the rest from reference TRBV7-9 and TRBJ2-7 gives the full variable domain: DTGVSQNPRHKITKRGQNVTFRCDPISEHNRLYWYRQTLGQGPEFLTYFQNEAQLEKSRLLSDRFSAERPKGSFSTLEIQRTEQGDSAMYLCASSQPLIYEQYFGPGTRLTVT.

The genes are TRBV4-1 and TRBJ1-1; unclear D gene. This CDR3 contains 15 residues. V gave up 10 bases and J gave up 0 bases, with 18 bases separating them. In germline, CDR1 is MGHRA, CDR2 YSYEKL. CDR3 in DNA: TGCGCCACCCTACCCGGTTTCAGTATGAACACTGAAGCTTTCTTT. Protein sequence: CATLPGFSMNTEAFF.

This clonotype was found many times. This chain uses TRBV20-1 with TRBJ2-1; 7 bases are shared with TRBD2. CDR1 is DFQATT, CDR2 SNEGSKA, per germline (reference sequence). CDR3 length: 15 residues. The junction had 12 bases not matched to a gene; V was cut back by 0 bases and J by 10 bases. The CDR3 DNA reads TGCAGTGCTAGAGACGGGAGGACCCCAGAGGTGGAGCAGTTCTTC. Translated, it gives CSARDGRTPEVEQFF.

This clonotype has more than one count but fewer than ten. CDR3 residues: CSVTPGGGQTNTEAFF. The CDR3 region has the DNA TGCAGCGTTACTCCCGGAGGGGGACAGACGAACACTGAAGCTTTCTTT. The genes are TRBV29-1 and TRBJ1-1; 7 nucleotides match TRBD1. The CDR3 is 16 amino acids. The germline V gene has CDR1 SQVTM and CDR2 ANQGSEA. V trimming: 5 bases; J trimming: 1 base; junction bases outside the gene matches: 13.